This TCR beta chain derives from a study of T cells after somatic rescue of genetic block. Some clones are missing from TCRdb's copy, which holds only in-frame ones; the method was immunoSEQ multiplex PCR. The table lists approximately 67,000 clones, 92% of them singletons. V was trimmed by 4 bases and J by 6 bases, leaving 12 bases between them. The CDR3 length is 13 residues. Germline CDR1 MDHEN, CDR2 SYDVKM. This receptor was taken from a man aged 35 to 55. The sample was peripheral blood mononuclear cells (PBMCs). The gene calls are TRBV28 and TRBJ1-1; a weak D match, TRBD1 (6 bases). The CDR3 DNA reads TGTGCCAGCAGTTCACTCCCAGGGGCTGAAGCTTTCTTT. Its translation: CASSSLPGAEAFF.